The T cell receptor (beta chain) under discussion was sequenced for a study of Ad26.COV2.S vaccination and SARS-CoV-2 variants. This clone was counted a few times. Its antigen is not known. The treatment denotes: about 20 received Ad26.COV2.S at low or high dose, single or two shots; roughly five received placebo; per-sample allocation not given. After the first vaccine or placebo injection, samples were drawn on day 63. An Ad26 vector carrying the Wuhan-strain SARS-CoV-2 spike served as the vaccine. The CDR3 is 13 residues long. Germline V gene data show CDR1 as MNHNS and CDR2 as SASEGT. The ends were cut back, 3 bases at V and 6 bases at J, with 9 bases in the middle. The method was immunoSEQ multiplex PCR; TCRdb's version includes in-frame clones alone and lacks a portion of them. Here the sample spans hundreds of thousands of clones, roughly 90% being singletons. General study points: Responses of T cells in total may have been underestimated by the TCR breadth and depth analyses.

The TCR sequence derives from a person between 18 and 60 years old who received the Ad26.COV2.S COVID-19 vaccine or a placebo. This material consisted of peripheral blood, taken in a trial of Ad26.COV2.S vaccine versus placebo. The chain combines TRBV6-1 with TRBJ2-4; tentatively, D is TRBD1 or TRBD2 (5 bases each). DNA for the CDR3: TGTGCCAGCAGTGAGTCAGGGAGAAACATTCAGTACTTC. It specifies CASSESGRNIQYF.